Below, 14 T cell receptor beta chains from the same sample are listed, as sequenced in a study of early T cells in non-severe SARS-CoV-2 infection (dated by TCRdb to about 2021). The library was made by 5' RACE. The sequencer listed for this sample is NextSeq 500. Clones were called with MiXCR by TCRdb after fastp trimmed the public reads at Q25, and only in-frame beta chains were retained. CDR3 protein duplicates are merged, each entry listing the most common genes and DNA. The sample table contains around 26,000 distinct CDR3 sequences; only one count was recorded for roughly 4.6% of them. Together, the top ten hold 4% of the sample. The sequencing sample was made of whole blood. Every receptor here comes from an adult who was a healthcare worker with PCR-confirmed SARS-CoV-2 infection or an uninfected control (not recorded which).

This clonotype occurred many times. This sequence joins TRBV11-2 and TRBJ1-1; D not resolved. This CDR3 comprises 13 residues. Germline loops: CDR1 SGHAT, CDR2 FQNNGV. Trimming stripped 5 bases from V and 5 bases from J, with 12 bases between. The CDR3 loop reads CASSLQRGTEAFF. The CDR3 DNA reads TGTGCCAGCAGCCTTCAACGGGGAACTGAAGCTTTCTTT.

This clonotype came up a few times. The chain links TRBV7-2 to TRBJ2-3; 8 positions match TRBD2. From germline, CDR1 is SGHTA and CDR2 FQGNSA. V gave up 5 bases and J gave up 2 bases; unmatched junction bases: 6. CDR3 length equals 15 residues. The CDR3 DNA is TGTGCCAGCAGCAGAAAAGCGGGGGCCACAGATACGCAGTATTTT. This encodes CASSRKAGATDTQYF.

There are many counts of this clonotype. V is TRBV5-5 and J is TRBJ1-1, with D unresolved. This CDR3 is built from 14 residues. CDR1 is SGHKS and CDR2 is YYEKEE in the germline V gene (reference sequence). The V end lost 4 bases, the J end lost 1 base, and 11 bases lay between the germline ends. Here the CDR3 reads CASSRSGSNTEAFF. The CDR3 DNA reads TGTGCCAGCAGCCGCTCTGGATCGAACACTGAAGCTTTCTTT.

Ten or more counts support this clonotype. CDR3 region: CAWSETRDLGQYF. The CDR3 DNA is TGTGCCTGGAGTGAGACCCGGGATCTCGGGCAGTACTTC. This chain uses TRBV30 with TRBJ2-7; TRBD2 might be the D (5 bases). V dropped 1 base and J dropped 9 bases, with 16 bases sitting between them. The CDR3 extends over 13 amino acids. In germline, CDR1 is GTSNPN, CDR2 SVGIG (reference sequence). The complete variable domain, with remaining parts taken from reference TRBV30 and TRBJ2-7, reads SQTIHQWPATLVQPVGSPLSLECTVEGTSNPNLYWYRQAAGRGLQLLFYSVGIGQISSEVPQNLSASRPQDRQFILSSKKLLLSDSGFYLCAWSETRDLGQYFGPGTRLTVT.

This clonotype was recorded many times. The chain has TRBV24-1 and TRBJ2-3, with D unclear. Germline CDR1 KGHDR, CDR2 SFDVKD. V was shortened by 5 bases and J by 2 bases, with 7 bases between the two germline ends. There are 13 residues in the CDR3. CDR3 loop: CATSGTATDTQYF. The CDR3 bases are TGTGCCACCAGTGGGACGGCCACAGATACGCAGTATTTT.

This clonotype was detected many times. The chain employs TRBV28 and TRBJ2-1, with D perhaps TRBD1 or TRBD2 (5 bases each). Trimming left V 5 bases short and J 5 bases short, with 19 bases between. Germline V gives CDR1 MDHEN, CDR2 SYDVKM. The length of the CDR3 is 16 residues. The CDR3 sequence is CASSAVLWGRNNEQFF. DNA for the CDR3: TGTGCCAGCAGTGCCGTCTTGTGGGGGAGAAACAATGAGCAGTTCTTC.

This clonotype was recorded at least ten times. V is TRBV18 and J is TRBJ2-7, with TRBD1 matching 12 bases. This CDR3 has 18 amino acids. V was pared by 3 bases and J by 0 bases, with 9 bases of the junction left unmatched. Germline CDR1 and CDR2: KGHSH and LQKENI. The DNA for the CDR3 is TGTGCCAGCTCACCTAAAGGGGGACAGGGGGCTGACTCCTACGAGCAGTACTTC. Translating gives CASSPKGGQGADSYEQYF.

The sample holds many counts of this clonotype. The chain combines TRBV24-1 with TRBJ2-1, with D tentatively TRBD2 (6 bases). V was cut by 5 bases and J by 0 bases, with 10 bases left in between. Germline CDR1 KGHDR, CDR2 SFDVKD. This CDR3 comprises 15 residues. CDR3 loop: CATSGAGSSYNEQFF. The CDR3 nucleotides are TGTGCCACCAGTGGGGCGGGGAGCTCCTACAATGAGCAGTTCTTC.

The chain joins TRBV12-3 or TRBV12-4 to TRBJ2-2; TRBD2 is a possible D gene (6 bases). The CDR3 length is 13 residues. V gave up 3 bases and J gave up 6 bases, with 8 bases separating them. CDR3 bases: TGTGCCAGCAGTTTTGTAGCGGCCGGGGAGCTGTTTTTT. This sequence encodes CASSFVAAGELFF.

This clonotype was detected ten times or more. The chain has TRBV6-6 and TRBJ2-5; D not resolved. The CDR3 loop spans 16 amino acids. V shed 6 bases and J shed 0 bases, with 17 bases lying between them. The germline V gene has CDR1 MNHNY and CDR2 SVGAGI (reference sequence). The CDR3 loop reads CASRDPSSQNQETQYF. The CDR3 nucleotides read TGTGCCAGCAGAGACCCCTCATCACAGAACCAAGAGACCCAGTACTTC.

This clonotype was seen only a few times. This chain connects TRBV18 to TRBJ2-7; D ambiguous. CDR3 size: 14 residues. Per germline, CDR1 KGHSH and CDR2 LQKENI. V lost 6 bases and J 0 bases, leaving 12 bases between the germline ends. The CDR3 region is CASSLEQSSYEQYF. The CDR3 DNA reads TGTGCCAGCTCTTTGGAACAGAGCTCCTACGAGCAGTACTTC.

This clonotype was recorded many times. CDR3 sequence reads: CATDRRIQETQYF. In DNA, the CDR3 is TGTGCCACCGACCGTCGGATCCAAGAGACCCAGTACTTC. The chain uses TRBV6-1 and TRBJ2-5; D gene uncertain. Trimming cost V 10 bases and J 1 base, with 13 bases left between them. This CDR3 spans 13 amino acids. The germline gives CDR1 MNHNS, CDR2 SASEGT.

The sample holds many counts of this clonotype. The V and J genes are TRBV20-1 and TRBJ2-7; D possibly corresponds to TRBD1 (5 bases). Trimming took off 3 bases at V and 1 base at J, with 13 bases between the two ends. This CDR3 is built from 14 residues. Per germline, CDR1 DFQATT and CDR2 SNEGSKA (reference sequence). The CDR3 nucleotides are TGCAGTGCTAGTTTGGGGCGCAGTTCCTACGAGCAGTACTTC. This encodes CSASLGRSSYEQYF.

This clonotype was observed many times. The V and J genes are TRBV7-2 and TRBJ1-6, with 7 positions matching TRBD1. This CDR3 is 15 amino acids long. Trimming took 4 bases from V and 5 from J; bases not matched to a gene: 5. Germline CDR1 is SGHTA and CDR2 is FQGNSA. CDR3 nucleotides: TGTGCCAGCAGCTCGACAGGGCTGAATAATTCACCCCTCCACTTT. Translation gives CASSSTGLNNSPLHF. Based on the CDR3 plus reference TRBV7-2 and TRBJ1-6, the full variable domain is GAGVSQSPSNKVTEKGKDVELRCDPISGHTALYWYRQSLGQGLEFLIYFQGNSAPDKSGLPSDRFSAERTGGSVSTLTIQRTQQEDSAVYLCASSSTGLNNSPLHFGNGTRLTVT.